This TCR beta chain appears in the sequencing data of a study of blood T cell repertoires in COVID-19. Trimming took 6 bases from V and 7 from J; bases not matched to a gene: 13. CDR3 length: 16 amino acids. The germline gives CDR1 MNHEY, CDR2 SMNVEV (reference sequence). The assay was immunoSEQ multiplex PCR, and TCRdb's table has in-frame clones only and misses some. The table has tens of thousands of clones, about four fifths seen once. A single count supports this clone. The sample comprised peripheral blood. This chain joins TRBV27 and TRBJ2-1; 9 nucleotides line up with TRBD2. The sequence came from a man aged 70-80 years with acute or convalescent COVID-19. CDR3 in DNA: TGTGCCAGCAGCCCCCAAAGGCTAGCGGGAATTAATGAGCAGTTCTTC. Its protein is CASSPQRLAGINEQFF.